This T cell receptor beta chain was captured in a study of T cell responses to AZD1222 COVID-19 vaccine. Across the whole study: Timing groups of about 4 and about 12 weeks for second doses were pooled.

The V segment lost 3 bases and the J segment 5 bases; nucleotides outside the gene matches: 0. The germline V gene has CDR1 SQVTM and CDR2 ANQGSEA. The CDR3 is made up of 13 amino acids. The study's findings and limits: Spike was spanned by vaccine-associated CD4 TCRs, with dominance at 160-218 and 743-854. Clonal diversity was possibly underestimated, and white British individuals and females predominated among donors.

In its sample, this clone was seen a few times. Its antigen is as yet unknown. TCRdb's copy holds only in-frame clones and misses some; the assay was immunoSEQ multiplex PCR. In the table there are roughly 78,000 clones, roughly four fifths of which are singletons. The material was peripheral blood, obtained on day 0 of AZD1222 vaccination. The V and J genes are TRBV29-1 and TRBJ2-7; 14 bases are a match to TRBD2. The source is an adult in good health. The CDR3 bases are TGCAGCGTTGAGGGACTAGCGGGAGACGAGCAGTACTTC. It specifies CSVEGLAGDEQYF.